This T cell receptor beta chain originates from a study of T cells in localized non-small cell lung cancer. This clone was detected a few times. Measured with immunoSEQ multiplex PCR; TCRdb has only the in-frame clones, and not every one. The sample contains about 48,000 clones, 60% to 80% of which appear only once. This CDR3 has 15 amino acids. Germline CDR1 and CDR2: SGDLS and YYNGEE. The V segment lost 5 bases and the J segment 0 bases; nucleotides outside the gene matches: 4. The TCR originated in a man aged 35 to 70 with stage I squamous cell lung carcinoma. The chain links TRBV9 to TRBJ1-3; TRBD1 matches 8 bases. Sample: peripheral blood, taken before any cancer treatment. In DNA form, the CDR3 reads TGTGCCAGCAGTGGTACAGGGGGCTCTGGAAACACCATATATTTT. Its protein is CASSGTGGSGNTIYF.